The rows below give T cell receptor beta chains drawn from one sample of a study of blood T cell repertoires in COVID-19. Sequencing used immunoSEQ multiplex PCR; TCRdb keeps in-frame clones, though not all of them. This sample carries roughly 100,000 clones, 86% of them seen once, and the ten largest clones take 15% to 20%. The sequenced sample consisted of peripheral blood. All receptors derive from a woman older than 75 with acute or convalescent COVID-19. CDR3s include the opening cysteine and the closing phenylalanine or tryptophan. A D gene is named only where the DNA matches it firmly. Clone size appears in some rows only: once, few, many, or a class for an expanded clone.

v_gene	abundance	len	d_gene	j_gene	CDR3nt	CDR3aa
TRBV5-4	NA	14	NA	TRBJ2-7	TGTGCCAGCAGCTCTCCGGGAGTTTCCTACGAGCAGTACTTC	CASSSPGVSYEQYF
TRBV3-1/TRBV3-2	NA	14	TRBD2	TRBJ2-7	TGTGCCAGCAGCCAACTAGCGGGGGGGTACGAGCAGTACTTC	CASSQLAGGYEQYF
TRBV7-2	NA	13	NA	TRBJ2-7	TGTGCCAGCAGCTCCTTCAGGGGAAACGAGCAGTACTTC	CASSSFRGNEQYF
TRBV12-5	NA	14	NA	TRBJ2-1	TGTGCTAGTATCCCGGACAGCGGCTACAATGAGCAGTTCTTC	CASIPDSGYNEQFF
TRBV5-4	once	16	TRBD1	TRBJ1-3	TGTGCCAGCAGCTTCCAGGGGGACCTCTCTGGAAACACCATATATTTT	CASSFQGDLSGNTIYF
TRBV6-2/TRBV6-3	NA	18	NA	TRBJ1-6	TGTGCCAGCAGTCGGGGGGGAAGGGGAGCCGGCTATAATTCACCCCTCCACTTT	CASSRGGRGAGYNSPLHF
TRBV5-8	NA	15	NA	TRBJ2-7	TGTGCCAGCAGCTGGGGGGACAGAAGCTCCTACGAGCAGTACTTC	CASSWGDRSSYEQYF
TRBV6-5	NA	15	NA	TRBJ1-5	TGTGCCAGCAGTTACCGGACAGATAGCAATCAGCCCCAGCATTTT	CASSYRTDSNQPQHF
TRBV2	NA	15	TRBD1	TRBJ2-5	TGTGCCAGCAGTGAAGAGGGACAGGGGTGGGAGACCCAGTACTTC	CASSEEGQGWETQYF
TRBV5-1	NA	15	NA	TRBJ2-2	TGCGCCAGCAGCTTGGAAAACACATACGCCGGGGAGCTGTTTTTT	CASSLENTYAGELFF
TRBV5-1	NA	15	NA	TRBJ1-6	TGCGCCAGCAGCTTGGCCACAGGCAGCAATTCACCCCTCCACTTT	CASSLATGSNSPLHF
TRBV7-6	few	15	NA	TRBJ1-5	TGTGCCAGCAGCTTAGGGCGGGAAAGGAATCAGCCCCAGCATTTT	CASSLGRERNQPQHF
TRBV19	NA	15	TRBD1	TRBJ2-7	TGTGCCAGTAGTCTTCGGGCAGGGGGCTTCTACGAGCAGTACTTC	CASSLRAGGFYEQYF
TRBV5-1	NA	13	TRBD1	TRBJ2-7	TGCGCCAGCAGCTTACAGGGGGTTGGCGAGCAGTACTTC	CASSLQGVGEQYF
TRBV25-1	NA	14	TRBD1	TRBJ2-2	TGTGCCAGCAGTAGGACAGGTGGAGCCGGGGAGCTGTTTTTT	CASSRTGGAGELFF
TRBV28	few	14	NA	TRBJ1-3	TGTGCCAGCAGATCATCAGGGGCTGGAAACACCATATATTTT	CASRSSGAGNTIYF
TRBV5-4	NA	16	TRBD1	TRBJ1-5	TGTGCCAGCAGCTTTACAGGGGCTTCTAGCAATCAGCCCCAGCATTTT	CASSFTGASSNQPQHF
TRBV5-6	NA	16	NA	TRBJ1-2	TGTGCCAGCAGCTTAAGCGGGGGCCGGAACTACTATGGCTACACCTTC	CASSLSGGRNYYGYTF
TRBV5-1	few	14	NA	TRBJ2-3	TGCGCCAGCAGCTTGGGTATCGGCACAGATACGCAGTATTTT	CASSLGIGTDTQYF
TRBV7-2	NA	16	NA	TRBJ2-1	TGTGCCAGCAGCTTGAGGGGGGGCCTTGTTTACAATGAGCAGTTCTTC	CASSLRGGLVYNEQFF
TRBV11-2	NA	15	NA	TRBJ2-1	TGTGCCAGCAGCTTGCTAGCAGTTGCACACAATGAGCAGTTCTTC	CASSLLAVAHNEQFF
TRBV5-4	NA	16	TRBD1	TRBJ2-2	TGTGCCAGCAGCTTGGGTCGACAGGGGGGTCCCGGGGAGCTGTTTTTT	CASSLGRQGGPGELFF
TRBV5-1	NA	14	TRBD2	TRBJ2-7	TGCGCCAGCAGCTTGGGACTAGCGGGGAGGGAGCAGTACTTC	CASSLGLAGREQYF
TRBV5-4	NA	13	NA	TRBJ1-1	TGTGCCAGCAGCTTGGATGGGCTCGCTGAAGCTTTCTTT	CASSLDGLAEAFF
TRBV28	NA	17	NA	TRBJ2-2	TGTGCCAGCAGTGGGGAGGTGAAGTTCGCGAACACCGGGGAGCTGTTTTTT	CASSGEVKFANTGELFF
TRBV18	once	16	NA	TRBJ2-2	TGTGCCAGCTCACCATCCCCAGGGGCTAGAACCGGGGAGCTGTTTTTT	CASSPSPGARTGELFF
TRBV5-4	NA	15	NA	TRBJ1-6	TGTGCCAGCAGCCCGGAGAGACGGGACTTCGGGCCCCTCCACTTT	CASSPERRDFGPLHF
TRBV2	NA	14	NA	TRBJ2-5	TGTGCCAGCAGGCCGAGACAGCAGCAAGAGACCCAGTACTTC	CASRPRQQQETQYF
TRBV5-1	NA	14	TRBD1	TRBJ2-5	TGCGCCAGCAGCTCCCAGACAGGGCAAGAGACCCAGTACTTC	CASSSQTGQETQYF
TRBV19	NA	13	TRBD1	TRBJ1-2	TGTGCCAGTAGTATCCGGACAGGGGTTGGCTACACCTTC	CASSIRTGVGYTF
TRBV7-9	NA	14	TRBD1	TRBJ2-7	TGTGCCAGCAGCTTAGACAGGGGGGAAGACGAGCAGTACTTC	CASSLDRGEDEQYF
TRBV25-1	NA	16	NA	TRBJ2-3	TGTGCCAGCAGAGACGGGACTTTCCCTAGCACAGATACGCAGTATTTT	CASRDGTFPSTDTQYF
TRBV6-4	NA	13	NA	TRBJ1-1	TGTGCCAGCAGTTTTGACAGTAACACTGAAGCTTTCTTT	CASSFDSNTEAFF
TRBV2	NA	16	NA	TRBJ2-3	TGTGCCAGCAGTGCCGACCCCCAACCTCGGGGAGATACGCAGTATTTT	CASSADPQPRGDTQYF
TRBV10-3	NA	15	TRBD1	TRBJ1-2	TGTGCCATCAGTGAAGGGACAGGGAGGGTATCAAGCTACACCTTC	CAISEGTGRVSSYTF
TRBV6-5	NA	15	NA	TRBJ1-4	TGTGCCAGCAGTTACTCTGGAGCAACTAATGAAAAACTGTTTTTT	CASSYSGATNEKLFF
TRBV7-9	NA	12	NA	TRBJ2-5	TGTGCCAGCAGGAGAAATCAAGAGACCCAGTACTTC	CASRRNQETQYF
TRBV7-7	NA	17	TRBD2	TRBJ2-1	TGTGCTAGCAGCTTAGACCCGCCAGCGGGGGCTTACAATGAGCAGTTCTTC	CASSLDPPAGAYNEQFF
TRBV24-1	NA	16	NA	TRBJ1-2	TGTGCCACCAGTGACCCCCGACAGCCGAGCTCCTATGGCTACACCTTC	CATSDPRQPSSYGYTF
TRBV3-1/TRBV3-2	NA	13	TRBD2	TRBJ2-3	TGTGCCAGCCGGGGGGGCGGAACAGATACGCAGTATTTT	CASRGGGTDTQYF
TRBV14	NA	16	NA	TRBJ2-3	TGTGCCAGCAGCAACCGCCTGGAGGGGGCCGCAGATACGCAGTATTTT	CASSNRLEGAADTQYF
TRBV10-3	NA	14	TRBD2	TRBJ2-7	TGTGCCACCACTGGGACTAGCGGTGCCTACGAGCAGTACTTC	CATTGTSGAYEQYF
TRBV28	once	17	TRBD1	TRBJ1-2	TGTGCCAGCAGTTTCACTTTACCCGGGACAGGAGTGGGTGGCTACACCTTC	CASSFTLPGTGVGGYTF
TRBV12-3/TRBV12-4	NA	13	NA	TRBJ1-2	TGTGCCAGCAGTTTGTACGCAGGTTCACGCTACACCTTC	CASSLYAGSRYTF
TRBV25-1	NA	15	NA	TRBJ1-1	TGTGCCAGCAGTGGGTTAGGGAGCGGGAACACTGAAGCTTTCTTT	CASSGLGSGNTEAFF
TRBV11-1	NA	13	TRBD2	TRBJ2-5	TGTGGAGTAGCGGGGGGACCGCAAGAGACCCAGTACTTC	CGVAGGPQETQYF